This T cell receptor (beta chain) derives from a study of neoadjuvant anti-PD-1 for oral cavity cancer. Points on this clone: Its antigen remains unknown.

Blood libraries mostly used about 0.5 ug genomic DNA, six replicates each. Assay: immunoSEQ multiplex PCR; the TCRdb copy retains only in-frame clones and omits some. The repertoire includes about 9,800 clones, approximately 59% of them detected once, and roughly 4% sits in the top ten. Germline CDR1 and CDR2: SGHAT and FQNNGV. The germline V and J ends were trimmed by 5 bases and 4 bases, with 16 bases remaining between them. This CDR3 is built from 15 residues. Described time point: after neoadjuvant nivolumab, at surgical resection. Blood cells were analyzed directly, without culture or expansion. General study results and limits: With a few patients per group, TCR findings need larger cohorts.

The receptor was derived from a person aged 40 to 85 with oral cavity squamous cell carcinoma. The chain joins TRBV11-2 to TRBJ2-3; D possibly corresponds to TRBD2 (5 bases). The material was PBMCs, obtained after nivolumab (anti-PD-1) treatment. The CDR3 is CASSPTGTPADTQYF. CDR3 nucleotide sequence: TGTGCCAGCAGCCCAACGGGAACCCCCGCAGATACGCAGTATTTT.